The 24 T cell receptor beta chains below were found in one sample sequenced in a study of technical replicates of blood from a handful of donors listed by TCRdb under 2017. Receptor amplification or capture employed the immunoSEQ multiplex PCR assay. Here the immuneACCESS table is served through TCRdb, limited to in-frame sequences with V and J called. Missing clones are a known gap in these copies; in checked studies unresolved V genes cover under half, and the rest lacks a known reason. The sample yields tens of thousands of clones; under 95% were counted once. The top ten clones comprise approximately 0.25% of the sample. Sequencing was carried out using T cells isolated from PBMCs. Every receptor here comes from a human donor in good health.

The V call is TRBV9, the J call TRBJ1-3; D gene unclear. CDR1 is SGDLS and CDR2 is YYNGEE in the germline V gene. CDR3 length equals 16 residues. The V end was cut by 1 base, the J end by 0 bases, with 11 bases between. CDR3 nucleotide sequence: TGTGCCAGCAGCGTAAGTTCTTCGAGCTCTGGAAACACCATATATTTT. This codes for CASSVSSSSSGNTIYF.

This chain joins TRBV7-9 and TRBJ1-5; possible D gene TRBD1, 5 bases. Germline values: CDR1 SEHNR, CDR2 FQNEAQ (reference sequence). V was cut by 1 base and J by 5 bases, with 9 bases left in between. There are 14 residues in the CDR3. CDR3 coding DNA: TGTGCCAGCAGCTTAGAGGGGAGGTATCAGCCCCAGCATTTT. This sequence encodes CASSLEGRYQPQHF.

This clone has a single count. The chain has TRBV5-1 and TRBJ2-7, with D perhaps TRBD2 (6 bases). V lost 1 base and J 5 bases, leaving 16 bases between the germline ends. The germline V gene encodes CDR1 SGHRS and CDR2 YFSETQ. There are 15 residues in the CDR3. Here the CDR3 DNA reads TGCGCCAGCAGCTTGAACAAGCGCTGGGGGGACGAGCAGTACTTC. It specifies CASSLNKRWGDEQYF.

V usage is TRBV7-8 and J usage is TRBJ2-1; 8 bases are a match to TRBD2. CDR3 size: 17 residues. The germline V gene encodes CDR1 SGHVS and CDR2 FQNEAQ. Losses at the gene ends were 5 bases for V and 4 bases for J; bases not matched to a gene: 13. This CDR3 reads CASSPQRAGGQYNEQFF. CDR3 nucleotides: TGTGCCAGCAGCCCCCAGCGGGCGGGAGGACAATACAATGAGCAGTTCTTC.

This sequence joins TRBV30 and TRBJ2-7, with TRBD2 identical over 8 bases. CDR3 size: 13 residues. Germline CDR1 reads GTSNPN; CDR2 reads SVGIG (reference sequence). With V trimmed by 3 bases and J by 5 bases, 6 bases remained unmatched. The CDR3 loop reads CAWRASGLHEQYF. The CDR3 region has the DNA TGTGCCTGGAGGGCTAGCGGGCTCCACGAGCAGTACTTC. Variable domain in full (rest from reference TRBV30 and TRBJ2-7): SQTIHQWPATLVQPVGSPLSLECTVEGTSNPNLYWYRQAAGRGLQLLFYSVGIGQISSEVPQNLSASRPQDRQFILSSKKLLLSDSGFYLCAWRASGLHEQYFGPGTRLTVT.

This rearrangement joins TRBV14 to TRBJ2-1; 9 bases are a match to TRBD1. With V trimmed by 3 bases and J by 3 bases, 3 bases remained unmatched. Germline CDR1 and CDR2: SGHDN and FVKESK. The CDR3 runs 15 residues. Here the CDR3 DNA reads TGTGCCAGCAGCCACCGGGACAGGGTCTACAATGAGCAGTTCTTC. Protein: CASSHRDRVYNEQFF.

The chain couples TRBV15 to TRBJ2-5; D perhaps matches TRBD1 (6 bases). The CDR3 totals 15 residues. Trimming took 5 bases from V and 1 from J, leaving 14 bases between them. Germline V gene sequence: CDR1 LNHNV, CDR2 YYDKDF (reference sequence). This chain's CDR3 is CATSQGGQIQETQYF. Here the CDR3 DNA reads TGTGCCACCAGCCAAGGGGGACAAATCCAAGAGACCCAGTACTTC.

The rearrangement links TRBV6-1 to TRBJ1-1; no clear D. The CDR3 runs 12 residues. V shed 11 bases and J shed 1 base, with 11 bases lying between them. Germline V lookup: CDR1 MNHNS, CDR2 SASEGT. The CDR3 DNA follows: TGTGCCCTCGGTCGACAGAACACTGAAGCTTTCTTT. Protein: CALGRQNTEAFF.

The CDR3 here is CASSDATSGTYNEQFF. CDR3 in DNA: TGTGCCAGCAGCGACGCTACTAGCGGGACTTACAATGAGCAGTTCTTC. This chain connects TRBV2 to TRBJ2-1; 10 bases map to TRBD2. The CDR3 is 16 amino acids. Germline-derived CDR1 and CDR2 are SNHLY and FYNNEI. The V segment lost 6 bases and the J segment 4 bases; nucleotides outside the gene matches: 9.

The chain joins TRBV4-1 to TRBJ2-7, with D perhaps TRBD1 (6 bases). V lost 5 bases and J lost 6, with 14 bases in between. The CDR3 is made up of 13 amino acids. Germline loops: CDR1 MGHRA, CDR2 YSYEKL. CDR3 in DNA: TGCGCCAGCAGCGTCCGACAGGTCGCCGAGCAGTACTTC. This encodes CASSVRQVAEQYF.

In DNA, the CDR3 is TGTGCCAGCAGCTCCAGTGCCAGGGCGCCCGATGAGCAGTTCTTC. Protein: CASSSSARAPDEQFF. The rearrangement links TRBV7-9 to TRBJ2-1; tentative D call: TRBD1 (5 bases). Trimming cost V 4 bases and J 8 bases, with 18 bases left between them. The germline V gene has CDR1 SEHNR and CDR2 FQNEAQ (reference sequence). This CDR3 is built from 15 residues.

This rearrangement joins TRBV5-1 to TRBJ2-7; D remains unclear. The V gene's germline CDR1 is SGHRS and CDR2 YFSETQ. The CDR3 loop spans 15 amino acids. Trimming took off 0 bases at V and 0 bases at J, with 10 bases between the two ends. CDR3 protein: CASSLGVGDSYEQYF. The CDR3 DNA follows: TGCGCCAGCAGCTTGGGGGTTGGAGACTCCTACGAGCAGTACTTC. The whole variable domain, filled in from reference TRBV5-1 and TRBJ2-7, reads KAGVTQTPRYLIKTRGQQVTLSCSPISGHRSVSWYQQTPGQGLQFLFEYFSETQRNKGNFPGRFSGRQFSNSRSEMNVSTLELGDSALYLCASSLGVGDSYEQYFGPGTRLTVT.

In nucleotides, the CDR3 is TGTGCCAGCAGTCCGAGTCGGGGGTCGTCGTACGAGCAGTACTTC. Its translation is CASSPSRGSSYEQYF. V usage is TRBV6-1 and J usage is TRBJ2-7; tentatively, D is TRBD2 (6 bases). V was shortened by 5 bases and J by 4 bases, with 18 bases between the two germline ends. The CDR3 contains 15 residues. CDR1 and CDR2 (germline): MNHNS, SASEGT.

The chain couples TRBV6-5 to TRBJ2-2; D possibly corresponds to TRBD2 (5 bases). The CDR3 loop spans 16 amino acids. Germline CDR1 reads MNHEY; CDR2 reads SVGAGI. Trimming pared 4 bases from V and 0 bases from J, leaving 12 bases between. CDR3 sequence (DNA): TGTGCCAGCAGTTTTTATCTGCGGGCGAACACCGGGGAGCTGTTTTTT. Translation: CASSFYLRANTGELFF.

This chain links TRBV6-1 with TRBJ1-1, with a weak D call TRBD1 (6 bases). CDR1 and CDR2 from the germline V gene are MNHNS and SASEGT. The CDR3 is made up of 14 amino acids. V was cut by 4 bases and J by 2 bases, with 11 bases left in between. In DNA, the CDR3 is TGTGCCAGCAGTGCCTGGACAGATAACACTGAAGCTTTCTTT. It yields the protein CASSAWTDNTEAFF.

V and J are TRBV30 and TRBJ2-2, with 7 bases identical to TRBD2. Trimming removed 0 bases from V and 4 bases from J; junction bases left unmatched: 5. The CDR3 sequence is 15 residues long. Germline CDR1 and CDR2: GTSNPN and SVGIG (reference sequence). CDR3 protein: CAWSVTLAATGELFF. The CDR3, as DNA: TGTGCCTGGAGTGTAACTCTAGCGGCCACCGGGGAGCTGTTTTTT.

This rearrangement joins TRBV6-6 to TRBJ2-2; maybe TRBD2 (5 bases). V gave up 2 bases and J gave up 2 bases, with 12 bases separating them. The V gene's germline CDR1 is MNHNY and CDR2 SVGAGI (reference sequence). The CDR3 consists of 16 residues. In DNA form, the CDR3 reads TGTGCCAGCAGTTACCCCCCCCTAGCCAACACCGGGGAGCTGTTTTTT. Its translation is CASSYPPLANTGELFF.

This chain joins TRBV7-7 and TRBJ2-3, with D perhaps TRBD1 (5 bases). V dropped 3 bases and J dropped 6 bases, with 10 bases sitting between them. CDR3 length: 13 residues. Germline lookup yields CDR1 SSHAT and CDR2 FNYEAQ (reference sequence). CDR3: CASSFAGFDTQYF. CDR3 bases: TGTGCCAGCAGCTTTGCAGGGTTTGATACGCAGTATTTT. Drawing the rest from reference TRBV7-7 and TRBJ2-3, the complete variable domain is GAGVSQSPRYKVTKRGQDVTLRCDPISSHATLYWYQQALGQGPEFLTYFNYEAQPDKSGLPSDRFSAERPEGSISTLTIQRTEQRDSAMYRCASSFAGFDTQYFGPGTRLTVL.

The chain carries TRBV6-5 and TRBJ1-2; unclear D gene. Germline V gene sequence: CDR1 MNHEY, CDR2 SVGAGI. V lost 0 bases and J 6 bases, leaving 11 bases between the germline ends. This CDR3 comprises 14 residues. CDR3 sequence reads: CASSYSPGGNGYTF. The DNA of the CDR3 is TGTGCCAGCAGTTACTCGCCCGGAGGGAATGGCTACACCTTC.

CDR3: CARPRGASRLGTEAFF. The CDR3, as DNA: TGTGCCAGACCCCGGGGGGCGTCGAGGTTGGGCACTGAAGCTTTCTTT. The chain joins TRBV7-9 to TRBJ1-1, with D perhaps TRBD1 (6 bases). V was clipped by 9 bases and J by 4 bases, with 24 bases between them. The germline V gene encodes CDR1 SEHNR and CDR2 FQNEAQ (reference sequence). CDR3 length: 16 residues. Looking up the rest from reference TRBV7-9 and TRBJ1-1 gives the full variable domain: DTGVSQNPRHKITKRGQNVTFRCDPISEHNRLYWYRQTLGQGPEFLTYFQNEAQLEKSRLLSDRFSAERPKGSFSTLEIQRTEQGDSAMYLCARPRGASRLGTEAFFGQGTRLTVV.

The CDR3 is CASSVGTGTDEKLFF. DNA of the CDR3: TGTGCCAGCAGTGTCGGGACAGGGACGGATGAAAAACTGTTTTTT. The chain has TRBV28 and TRBJ1-4; 9 nucleotides align to TRBD1. V shed 5 bases and J 6 bases; nucleotides not matched to a gene: 7. CDR1 and CDR2 from the germline V gene are MDHEN and SYDVKM. The CDR3 is 15 amino acids.

The rearrangement joins TRBV2 to TRBJ1-6; 7 bases line up with TRBD1. The junction had 2 bases not matched to a gene; V was cut back by 6 bases and J by 3 bases. The CDR3 is 14 amino acids. Germline-derived CDR1 and CDR2 are SNHLY and FYNNEI. For the CDR3, the DNA is TGTGCCAGCAGGGGACAGAACTATAATTCACCCCTCCACTTT. As protein: CASRGQNYNSPLHF.

This clone is a singleton in its sample. The gene calls are TRBV19 and TRBJ1-3; D call uncertain. The CDR3 loop spans 12 amino acids. V lost 6 bases and J 4 bases, leaving 7 bases between the germline ends. CDR1 and CDR2 from the germline V gene are LNHDA and SQIVND (reference sequence). The CDR3 region has the DNA TGTGCCAGTAGCGGTTTGGGAAACACCATATATTTT. This codes for CASSGLGNTIYF.

The rearrangement links TRBV27 to TRBJ2-1, with TRBD2 matching 13 bases. Germline assignment: CDR1 MNHEY and CDR2 SMNVEV (reference sequence). The CDR3 is 12 amino acids. The V gene end was trimmed by 11 bases and the J gene end by 9 bases; junction bases not matched to a gene: 4. Written as DNA, the CDR3 is TGTGCCGCGGGACTAGCGGGACGTGAGCAGTTCTTC. Translating it yields CAAGLAGREQFF.